The next 2 T cell receptor beta chains were all read from a single sample in a study of circulating and synovial CD4+ cells in juvenile arthritis. TCRdb's copy holds only in-frame clones and misses some; the assay was immunoSEQ multiplex PCR. The profile covers tens of thousands of clones, with about 94% appearing a single time and 2.5% to 3% taken by the ten largest. Source material: CD4+ T cells from blood. The origin of the receptors is a human donor with juvenile idiopathic arthritis.

The chain links TRBV14 to TRBJ2-7, with 16 bases identical to TRBD2. This CDR3 region has 16 residues. V lost 3 bases and J lost 7; bases outside the gene matches: 6. Germline V lookup: CDR1 SGHDN, CDR2 FVKESK. The CDR3 loop reads CASSHLGTSGREEQYF. The CDR3 region has the DNA TGTGCCAGCAGCCACCTGGGGACTAGCGGGAGGGAGGAGCAGTACTTC.

The chain is built from TRBV7-9 and TRBJ2-7; TRBD1 aligns across 7 bases. The CDR3 extends over 16 amino acids. Germline CDR1 reads SEHNR; CDR2 reads FQNEAQ (reference sequence). Trimming removed 1 base from V and 6 bases from J; junction bases left unmatched: 12. CDR3 protein: CASSLEGYPTGAEQYF. CDR3 sequence (DNA): TGTGCCAGCAGCTTAGAGGGCTACCCAACAGGGGCCGAGCAGTACTTC. The full variable domain, in which reference TRBV7-9 and TRBJ2-7 provide the parts outside the CDR3, is DTGVSQNPRHKITKRGQNVTFRCDPISEHNRLYWYRQTLGQGPEFLTYFQNEAQLEKSRLLSDRFSAERPKGSFSTLEIQRTEQGDSAMYLCASSLEGYPTGAEQYFGPGTRLTVT.